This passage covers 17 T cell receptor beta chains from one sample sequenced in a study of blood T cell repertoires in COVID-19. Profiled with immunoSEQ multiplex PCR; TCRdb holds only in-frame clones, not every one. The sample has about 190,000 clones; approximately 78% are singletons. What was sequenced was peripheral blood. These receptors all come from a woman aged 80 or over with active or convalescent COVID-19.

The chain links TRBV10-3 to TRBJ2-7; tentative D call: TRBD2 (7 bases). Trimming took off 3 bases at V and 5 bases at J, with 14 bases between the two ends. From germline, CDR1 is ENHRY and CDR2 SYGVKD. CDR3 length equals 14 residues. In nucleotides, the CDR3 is TGTGCCATCAGTGAATGGGGGGGGCTCGACGAGCAGTACTTC. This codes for CAISEWGGLDEQYF.

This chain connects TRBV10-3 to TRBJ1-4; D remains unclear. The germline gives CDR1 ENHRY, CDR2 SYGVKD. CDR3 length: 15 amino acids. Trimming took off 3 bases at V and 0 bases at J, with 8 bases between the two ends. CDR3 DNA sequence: TGTGCCATCAGTGACGGCGGGGCAACTAATGAAAAACTGTTTTTT. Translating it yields CAISDGGATNEKLFF.

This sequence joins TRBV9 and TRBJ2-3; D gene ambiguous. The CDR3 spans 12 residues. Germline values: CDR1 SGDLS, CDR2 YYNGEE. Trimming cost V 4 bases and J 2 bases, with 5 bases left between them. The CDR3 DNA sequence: TGTGCCAGCAGCACAAACACAGATACGCAGTATTTT. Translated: CASSTNTDTQYF.

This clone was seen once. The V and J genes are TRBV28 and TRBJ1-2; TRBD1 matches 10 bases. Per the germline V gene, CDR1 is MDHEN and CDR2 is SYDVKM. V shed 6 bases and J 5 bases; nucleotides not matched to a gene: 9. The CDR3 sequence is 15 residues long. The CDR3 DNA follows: TGTGCCAGCAGGCCGACAGGGGGCGCAGGGTATGGCTACACCTTC. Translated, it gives CASRPTGGAGYGYTF.

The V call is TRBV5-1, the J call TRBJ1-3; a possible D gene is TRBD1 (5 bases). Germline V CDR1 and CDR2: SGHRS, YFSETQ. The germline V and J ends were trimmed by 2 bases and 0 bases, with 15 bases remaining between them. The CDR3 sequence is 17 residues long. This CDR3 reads CASSLQVGLGSGNTIYF. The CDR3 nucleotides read TGCGCCAGCAGCTTACAGGTTGGGTTGGGCTCTGGAAACACCATATATTTT.

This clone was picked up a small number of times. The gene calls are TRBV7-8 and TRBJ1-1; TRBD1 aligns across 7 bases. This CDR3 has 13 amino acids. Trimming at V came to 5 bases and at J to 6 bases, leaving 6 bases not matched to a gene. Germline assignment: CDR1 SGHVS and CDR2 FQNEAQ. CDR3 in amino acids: CASSRQGNSEAFF. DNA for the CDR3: TGTGCCAGCAGCCGACAGGGAAACTCTGAAGCTTTCTTT.

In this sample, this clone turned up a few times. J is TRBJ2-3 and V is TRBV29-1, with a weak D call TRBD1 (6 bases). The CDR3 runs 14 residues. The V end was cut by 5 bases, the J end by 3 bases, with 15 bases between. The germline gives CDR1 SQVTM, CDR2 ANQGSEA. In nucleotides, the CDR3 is TGCAGCGTTTCCAGGGGTGGGTGGACAGATACGCAGTATTTT. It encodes CSVSRGGWTDTQYF.

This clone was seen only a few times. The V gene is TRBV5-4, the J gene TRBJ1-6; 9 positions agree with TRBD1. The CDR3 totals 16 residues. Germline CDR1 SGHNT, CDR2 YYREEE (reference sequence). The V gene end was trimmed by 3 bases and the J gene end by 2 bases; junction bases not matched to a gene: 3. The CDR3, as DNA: TGTGCCAGCAGCTATGGGACAGGGACCTATAATTCACCCCTCCACTTT. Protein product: CASSYGTGTYNSPLHF.

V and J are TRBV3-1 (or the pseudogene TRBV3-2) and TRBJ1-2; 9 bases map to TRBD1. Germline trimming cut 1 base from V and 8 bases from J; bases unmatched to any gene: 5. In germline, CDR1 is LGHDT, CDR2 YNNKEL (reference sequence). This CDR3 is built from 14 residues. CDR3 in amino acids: CASSQVWTGEGYTF. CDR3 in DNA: TGTGCCAGCAGCCAAGTTTGGACAGGGGAGGGCTACACCTTC.

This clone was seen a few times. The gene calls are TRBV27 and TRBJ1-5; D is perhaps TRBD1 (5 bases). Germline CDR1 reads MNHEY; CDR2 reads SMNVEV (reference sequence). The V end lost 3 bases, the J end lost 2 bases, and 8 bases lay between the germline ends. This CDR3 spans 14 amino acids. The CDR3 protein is CASSLGQGNQPQHF. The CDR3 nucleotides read TGTGCCAGCAGTTTGGGGCAGGGCAATCAGCCCCAGCATTTT.

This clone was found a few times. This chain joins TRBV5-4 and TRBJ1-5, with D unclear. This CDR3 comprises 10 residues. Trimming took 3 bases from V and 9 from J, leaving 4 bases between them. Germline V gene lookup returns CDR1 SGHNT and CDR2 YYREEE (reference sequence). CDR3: CASSSRPQHF. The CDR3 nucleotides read TGTGCCAGCAGCTCTAGGCCCCAGCATTTT.

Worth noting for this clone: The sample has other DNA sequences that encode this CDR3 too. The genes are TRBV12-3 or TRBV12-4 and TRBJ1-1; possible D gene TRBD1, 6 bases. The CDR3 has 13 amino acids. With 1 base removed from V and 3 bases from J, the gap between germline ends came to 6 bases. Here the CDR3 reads CASSLDRDTEAFF. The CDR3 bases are TGTGCCAGCAGTTTAGACAGGGACACTGAAGCTTTCTTT.

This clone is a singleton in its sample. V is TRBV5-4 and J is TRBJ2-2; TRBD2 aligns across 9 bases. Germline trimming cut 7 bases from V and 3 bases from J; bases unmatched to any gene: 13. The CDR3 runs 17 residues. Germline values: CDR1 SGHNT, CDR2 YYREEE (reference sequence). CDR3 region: CASAKAAGGSYTGELFF. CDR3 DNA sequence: TGTGCCAGCGCCAAGGCAGCGGGGGGCTCCTACACCGGGGAGCTGTTTTTT.

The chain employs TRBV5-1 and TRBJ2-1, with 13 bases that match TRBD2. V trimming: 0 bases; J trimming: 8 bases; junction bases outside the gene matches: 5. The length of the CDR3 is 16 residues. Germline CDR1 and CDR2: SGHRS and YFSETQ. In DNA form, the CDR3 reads TGCGCCAGCAGCTTGGGTGGGACTAGCGGGGTCGATGAGCAGTTCTTC. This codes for CASSLGGTSGVDEQFF.

The CDR3 DNA follows: TGTGCCAGCAGTGAATGGACAGGGGGACCCACAGATACGCAGTATTTT. The encoded protein is CASSEWTGGPTDTQYF. The chain combines TRBV6-1 with TRBJ2-3; 10 bases match TRBD1. The germline V gene has CDR1 MNHNS and CDR2 SASEGT. The V gene end was trimmed by 2 bases and the J gene end by 2 bases; junction bases not matched to a gene: 4. CDR3 length equals 16 residues.

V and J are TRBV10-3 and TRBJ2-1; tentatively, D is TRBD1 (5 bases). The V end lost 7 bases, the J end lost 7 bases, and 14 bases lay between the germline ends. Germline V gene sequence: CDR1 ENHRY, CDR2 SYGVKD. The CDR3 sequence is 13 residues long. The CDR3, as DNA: TGTGCCATCATGACAGCCCCGTTGAATGAGCAGTTCTTC. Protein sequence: CAIMTAPLNEQFF.

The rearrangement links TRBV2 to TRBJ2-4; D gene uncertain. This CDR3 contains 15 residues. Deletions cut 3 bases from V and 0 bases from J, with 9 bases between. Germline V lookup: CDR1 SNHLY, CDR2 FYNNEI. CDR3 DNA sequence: TGTGCCAGCAGTGATCCCAGTGAAGCCAAAAACATTCAGTACTTC. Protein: CASSDPSEAKNIQYF.